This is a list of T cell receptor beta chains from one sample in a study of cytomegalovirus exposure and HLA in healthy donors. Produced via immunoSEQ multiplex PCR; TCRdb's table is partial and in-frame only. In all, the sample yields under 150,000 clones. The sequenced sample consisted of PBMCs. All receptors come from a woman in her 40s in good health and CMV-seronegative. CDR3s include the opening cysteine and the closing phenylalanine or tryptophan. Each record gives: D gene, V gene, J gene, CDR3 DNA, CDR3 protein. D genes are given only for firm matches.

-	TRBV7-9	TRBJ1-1	TGTGCCAGCAGACTTGAGGCGGACACTGAAGCTTTCTTT	CASRLEADTEAFF
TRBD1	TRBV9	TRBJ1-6	TGTGCCAGCAGCGTAGCACAGGGGGGGGTTAATTCACCCCTCCACTTT	CASSVAQGGVNSPLHF
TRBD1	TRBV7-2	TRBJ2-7	TGTGCCAGCAGCTTAGTCTACAGGGGCTCCTACGAGCAGTACTTC	CASSLVYRGSYEQYF
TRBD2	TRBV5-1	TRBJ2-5	TGCGCCAGCAGCTTGGCGGGGGGGCCTCAAGAGACCCAGTACTTC	CASSLAGGPQETQYF
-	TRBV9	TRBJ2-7	TGTGCCAGCAGCGTGTTGGACAGTAGAGCCCACGAGCAGTACTTC	CASSVLDSRAHEQYF
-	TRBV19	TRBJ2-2	TGTGCCAGTAGTATCACGGCAGGGTCCACCGGGGAGCTGTTTTTT	CASSITAGSTGELFF
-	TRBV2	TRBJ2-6	TGTGCCAGCAGAGACAGCAGCTCTGGGGCCAACGTCCTGACTTTC	CASRDSSSGANVLTF
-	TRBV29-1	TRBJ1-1	TGCAGCCAAGAAAGAGGGCTGAACACTGAAGCTTTCTTT	CSQERGLNTEAFF
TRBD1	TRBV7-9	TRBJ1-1	TGTGCCAGCAGCCTCGGGACAGTGAACACTGAAGCTTTCTTT	CASSLGTVNTEAFF
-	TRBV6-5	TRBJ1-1	TGTGCCAGCAGTTACTCACGGTCTCCCCGTAGTTTCTTT	CASSYSRSPRSFF
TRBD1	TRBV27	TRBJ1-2	TGTGCCAGCAGTTTACGAGGGACAGGGGCTTTCTATGGCTACACCTTC	CASSLRGTGAFYGYTF
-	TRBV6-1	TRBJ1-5	TGTGCCAGCACCCCACGGGGTGGGGATCAGCCCCAGCATTTT	CASTPRGGDQPQHF
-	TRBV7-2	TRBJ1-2	TGTGCCAGCAGCTCGACAGCCCTGGGGAACTATGGCTACACCTTC	CASSSTALGNYGYTF
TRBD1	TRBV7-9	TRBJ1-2	TGTGCCAGCAGTTTGACAGGGGATAACTATGGCTACACCTTC	CASSLTGDNYGYTF
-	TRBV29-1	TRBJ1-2	TGCAGCATGGAGGAGACGAAAGGCTACACCTTC	CSMEETKGYTF
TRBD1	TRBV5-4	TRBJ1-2	TGTGCCAGCAGCGGGTCTTTAGCCGACAGGGGTTCTTATGGCTACACCTTC	CASSGSLADRGSYGYTF
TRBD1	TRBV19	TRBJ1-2	TGTGCCAGTAGTATTCTTGGGACAGGGATGCTCAACTATGGCTACACCTTC	CASSILGTGMLNYGYTF
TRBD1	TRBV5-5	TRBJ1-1	TGTGCCAGCAGACCGCAGGGGGCTTGGAACACTGAAGCTTTCTTT	CASRPQGAWNTEAFF
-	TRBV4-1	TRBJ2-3	TGCGCCAGCAGCCAAGATCTACCCGGGGTCAGCACGGATACGCAGTATTTT	CASSQDLPGVSTDTQYF
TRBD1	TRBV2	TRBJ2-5	TGTGCCAGCACCGTGGACAGGGCCCAAGAGACCCAGTACTTC	CASTVDRAQETQYF
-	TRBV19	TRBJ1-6	TGTGCCAGTAGTACGCAGGGGATGGATTCACCCCTCCACTTT	CASSTQGMDSPLHF
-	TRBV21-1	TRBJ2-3	TGTGCCAGCAGCAAATTACGGACAAGACTCACAGATACGCAGTATTTT	CASSKLRTRLTDTQYF
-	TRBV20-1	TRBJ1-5	TGCAGTGCCTCGGGAACGCTGCCCCAGCATTTT	CSASGTLPQHF
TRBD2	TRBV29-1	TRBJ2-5	TGCAGCGTTCTGGGGGGGTTCCAAGAGACCCAGTACTTC	CSVLGGFQETQYF
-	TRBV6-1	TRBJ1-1	TGTGCCAGCGAGAAGGGGCCGGGAGCTTTCTTT	CASEKGPGAFF
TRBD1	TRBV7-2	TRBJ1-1	TGTGCCAGCAGCCGTCCCGGGACAGGGGCCAACTTCTTT	CASSRPGTGANFF